Below, 27 T cell receptor beta chains from the same sample are listed, as sequenced in a study of blood T cell repertoires in COVID-19. The table came from immunoSEQ multiplex PCR; TCRdb's copy has only in-frame clones and leaves some out. The repertoire has over 80,000 clones, less than 85% of them found once; the top ten carry 3.9%. The sequenced sample consisted of peripheral blood. These receptors were obtained from a man aged 65-85 years with COVID-19, enrolled during active disease.

The chain links TRBV28 to TRBJ2-7, with D possibly matching TRBD1 (6 bases). In germline, CDR1 is MDHEN, CDR2 SYDVKM. V was cut by 4 bases and J by 3 bases, with 16 bases left in between. CDR3 length: 15 amino acids. Written as DNA, the CDR3 is TGTGCCAGCAGTTCGCAGGGGACCCCCCTCTACGAGCAGTACTTC. Encoded protein: CASSSQGTPLYEQYF. Supplemented by reference TRBV28 and TRBJ2-7, the full variable domain reads DVKVTQSSRYLVKRTGEKVFLECVQDMDHENMFWYRQDPGLGLRLIYFSYDVKMKEKGDIPEGYSVSREKKERFSLILESASTNQTSMYLCASSSQGTPLYEQYFGPGTRLTVT.

The rearrangement uses TRBV4-2 and TRBJ2-1, with a weak D call TRBD1 (5 bases). Germline loops: CDR1 LGHNA, CDR2 YNFKEQ. The CDR3 contains 14 residues. Trimming shortened V by 1 base and J by 15 bases, and 19 bases separated the two germline ends. The CDR3 DNA reads as TGTGCCAGCAGCCAAGTAGGACAAACCAGAATGCCGTTCTTC. It codes for CASSQVGQTRMPFF.

The chain is built from TRBV6-5 and TRBJ1-1; 8 nucleotides match TRBD1. Germline trimming cut 6 bases from V and 7 bases from J; bases unmatched to any gene: 7. From germline, CDR1 is MNHEY and CDR2 SVGAGI. This CDR3 has 13 amino acids. CDR3 residues: CASSLGQGGEAFF. In nucleotides, the CDR3 is TGTGCCAGCAGCCTTGGACAGGGTGGTGAAGCTTTCTTT.

V usage is TRBV6-1 and J usage is TRBJ2-7; tentatively, D is TRBD1 (5 bases). This CDR3 is 11 amino acids long. In germline, CDR1 is MNHNS, CDR2 SASEGT. V was clipped by 8 bases and J by 3 bases, with 8 bases between them. CDR3 amino acids: CASQGGYEQYF. DNA for the CDR3: TGTGCCAGCCAGGGTGGCTACGAGCAGTACTTC.

This clone appeared a few times. This chain joins TRBV7-3 and TRBJ2-7; D gene uncertain. The ends were cut back, 2 bases at V and 6 bases at J, with 11 bases in the middle. The CDR3 is made up of 13 amino acids. In germline, CDR1 is SGHTA, CDR2 FQGTGA. CDR3 protein: CASSLLSGGEQYF. CDR3 sequence (DNA): TGTGCCAGCAGCTTATTATCGGGTGGCGAGCAGTACTTC.

The chain employs TRBV27 and TRBJ2-3; 8 bases match TRBD2. Germline V gene data show CDR1 as MNHEY and CDR2 as SMNVEV (reference sequence). CDR3 length: 15 amino acids. The J segment lost 4 bases and the V segment lost 3 bases, leaving 6 bases of the junction unmatched. The CDR3 nucleotides are TGTGCCAGCAGTTTCCTTCTGACTAGCGCAGATACGCAGTATTTT. This translates into CASSFLLTSADTQYF.

The genes are TRBV19 and TRBJ2-2, with D uncertain. Germline V CDR1 and CDR2: LNHDA, SQIVND (reference sequence). The CDR3 length is 15 residues. Trimming shortened V by 2 bases and J by 6 bases, and 13 bases separated the two germline ends. This CDR3 is CASSIYTYGPGELFF. In DNA form, the CDR3 reads TGTGCCAGTAGTATATATACGTACGGTCCCGGGGAGCTGTTTTTT.

This clone is a singleton in its sample. The genes are TRBV29-1 and TRBJ2-2; D unresolved. This CDR3 has 12 amino acids. The V end was cut by 4 bases, the J end by 1 base, with 4 bases between. CDR1 is SQVTM, CDR2 ANQGSEA, per germline. The DNA for the CDR3 is TGCAGCGTTGGACAGAACACCGGGGAGCTGTTTTTT. Its translation is CSVGQNTGELFF.

V usage is TRBV7-2 and J usage is TRBJ2-7; possibly TRBD1 for D (6 bases). CDR1 and CDR2 from the germline V gene are SGHTA and FQGNSA. Trimming took off 5 bases at V and 3 bases at J, with 17 bases between the two ends. The CDR3 covers 15 residues. The CDR3, as DNA: TGTGCCAGCAGCCAGATAAGGGACACTGACTACGAGCAGTACTTC. Protein sequence: CASSQIRDTDYEQYF.

V gene TRBV7-3 combines with J gene TRBJ2-1, with 7 bases aligning to TRBD2. This CDR3 region has 16 residues. Germline lookup yields CDR1 SGHTA and CDR2 FQGTGA. V dropped 0 bases and J dropped 3; count of bases not matched to a gene: 5. Written as DNA, the CDR3 is TGTGCCAGCAGCTTAACTAGCGGGTTCGTCTACAATGAGCAGTTCTTC. It encodes CASSLTSGFVYNEQFF.

The J gene is TRBJ2-3, the V gene TRBV6-5; 8 positions match TRBD1. The germline V gene has CDR1 MNHEY and CDR2 SVGAGI. CDR3 size: 15 residues. With 7 bases clipped from V and 6 bases from J, the junction kept 12 bases outside the gene matches. CDR3 region: CASTKTGALRDTQYF. The CDR3 bases are TGTGCCAGCACTAAGACAGGGGCCCTCAGGGATACGCAGTATTTT.

The rearrangement joins TRBV12-3 or TRBV12-4 to TRBJ2-7, with 9 bases that match TRBD2. The CDR3 is 13 amino acids. Germline trimming cut 2 bases from V and 6 bases from J; bases unmatched to any gene: 2. CDR3 sequence: CASSLLTSGEQYF. CDR3 DNA sequence: TGTGCCAGCAGTTTATTGACTAGCGGCGAGCAGTACTTC.

The chain combines TRBV28 with TRBJ2-1; D gene unclear. The V gene's germline CDR1 is MDHEN and CDR2 SYDVKM. This CDR3 comprises 13 residues. Trimming took off 4 bases at V and 7 bases at J, with 11 bases between the two ends. The CDR3 spells CASSYQNQNEQFF. The CDR3 DNA sequence: TGTGCCAGCAGTTATCAGAACCAAAATGAGCAGTTCTTC.

This chain connects TRBV28 to TRBJ2-7, with D possibly being TRBD1 (5 bases). Germline CDR1 is MDHEN and CDR2 is SYDVKM. Trimming shortened V by 1 base and J by 3 bases, and 10 bases separated the two germline ends. The CDR3 is 14 residues long. Here the CDR3 reads CASSLYQGHYEQYF. The CDR3 region has the DNA TGTGCCAGCAGTTTATATCAGGGTCACTACGAGCAGTACTTC. Based on the CDR3 plus reference TRBV28 and TRBJ2-7, the full variable domain is DVKVTQSSRYLVKRTGEKVFLECVQDMDHENMFWYRQDPGLGLRLIYFSYDVKMKEKGDIPEGYSVSREKKERFSLILESASTNQTSMYLCASSLYQGHYEQYFGPGTRLTVT.

V is TRBV28 and J is TRBJ1-3; 9 nucleotides agree with TRBD1. The CDR3 length is 15 residues. Losses at the gene ends were 5 bases for V and 4 bases for J; bases not matched to a gene: 6. From germline, CDR1 is MDHEN and CDR2 SYDVKM. CDR3 sequence: CASSGGQGRGNTIYF. In DNA, the CDR3 is TGTGCCAGCAGTGGAGGACAGGGGCGAGGAAACACCATATATTTT.

The genes are TRBV6-5 and TRBJ2-7; D unresolved. Germline CDR1 MNHEY, CDR2 SVGAGI. Trimming stripped 6 bases from V and 9 bases from J, with 21 bases between. The length of the CDR3 is 14 residues. The CDR3 protein is CASSRRVPAIVQYF. CDR3 nucleotides: TGTGCCAGCAGCCGTCGGGTTCCTGCCATAGTGCAGTACTTC.

This clone has only one observation. The V gene is TRBV19, the J gene TRBJ2-1, with D tentatively TRBD2 (5 bases). Germline V gene sequence: CDR1 LNHDA, CDR2 SQIVND (reference sequence). This CDR3 spans 13 amino acids. V lost 6 bases to trimming and J lost 9 bases, with 15 bases between them. The CDR3 is CASSGLPMGEQFF. The CDR3 nucleotides read TGTGCCAGTAGCGGACTCCCAATGGGTGAGCAGTTCTTC.

The rearrangement uses TRBV6-5 and TRBJ2-7, with 10 positions matching TRBD1. Germline CDR1 and CDR2: MNHEY and SVGAGI. V lost 6 bases, J lost 4 bases, and 6 bases stayed unmatched. The CDR3 is made up of 14 amino acids. CDR3 sequence: CASRSRQGAYEQYF. CDR3 in DNA: TGTGCCAGCAGATCTCGACAGGGGGCTTACGAGCAGTACTTC.

This chain links TRBV19 with TRBJ1-5; perhaps TRBD1 as D (6 bases). The V and J ends lost 10 bases and 2 bases respectively, with 24 bases between them. Germline V gene lookup returns CDR1 LNHDA and CDR2 SQIVND (reference sequence). The CDR3 is 17 amino acids. This CDR3 reads CATSGGPGSRGNQPQHF. DNA of the CDR3: TGTGCCACTTCGGGGGGGCCGGGGAGTCGGGGCAATCAGCCCCAGCATTTT. Supplemented by reference TRBV19 and TRBJ1-5, the full variable domain reads DGGITQSPKYLFRKEGQNVTLSCEQNLNHDAMYWYRQDPGQGLRLIYYSQIVNDFQKGDIAEGYSVSREKKESFPLTVTSAQKNPTAFYLCATSGGPGSRGNQPQHFGDGTRLSIL.

This chain connects TRBV28 to TRBJ1-2, with D possibly matching TRBD1 (5 bases). The CDR3 sequence is 16 residues long. The germline V gene encodes CDR1 MDHEN and CDR2 SYDVKM. Trimming pared 4 bases from V and 4 bases from J, leaving 19 bases between. CDR3 DNA sequence: TGTGCCAGCAGTTCCCCAGCGGGAGGGGTTCCCTATGGCTACACCTTC. It encodes CASSSPAGGVPYGYTF.

The chain is built from TRBV4-1 and TRBJ2-1, with 9 nucleotides matching TRBD2. CDR3 length: 15 amino acids. Germline lookup yields CDR1 MGHRA and CDR2 YSYEKL. V gave up 3 bases and J gave up 7 bases; unmatched junction bases: 7. The CDR3 DNA reads TGCGCCAGCAGCCAGCGGGAGGCGGGAGGGAATGAGCAGTTCTTC. Translating gives CASSQREAGGNEQFF.

The chain has TRBV2 and TRBJ1-6; a possible D gene is TRBD1 (6 bases). The V gene's germline CDR1 is SNHLY and CDR2 FYNNEI. The CDR3 has 13 residues. V was pared by 4 bases and J by 8 bases, with 9 bases between. The CDR3: CASSGDTDSPLHF. CDR3 bases: TGTGCCAGCAGTGGGGACACCGATTCACCCCTCCACTTT.

The chain employs TRBV5-6 and TRBJ2-5; 7 nucleotides align to TRBD1. The trim removed 3 bases at V and 5 bases at J, leaving 13 bases unmatched. The V gene's germline CDR1 is SGHDT and CDR2 YYEEEE. There are 16 residues in the CDR3. The chain's CDR3 is CASSSIKLQGMETQYF. The CDR3 bases are TGTGCCAGCAGCTCCATAAAACTACAGGGGATGGAGACCCAGTACTTC.

The rearrangement links TRBV7-2 to TRBJ2-2; 7 bases match TRBD2. There are 16 residues in the CDR3. V shed 4 bases, J shed 4 bases, and the junction held 9 bases outside the gene matches. Germline V CDR1 and CDR2: SGHTA, FQGNSA. The CDR3 coding sequence is TGTGCCAGCAGCTCTAGAGTAGCGGGCCCCACCGGGGAGCTGTTTTTT. This encodes CASSSRVAGPTGELFF. The variable domain in full, with the rest retrieved from reference TRBV7-2 and TRBJ2-2, is GAGVSQSPSNKVTEKGKDVELRCDPISGHTALYWYRQSLGQGLEFLIYFQGNSAPDKSGLPSDRFSAERTGGSVSTLTIQRTQQEDSAVYLCASSSRVAGPTGELFFGEGSRLTVL.

The chain couples TRBV9 to TRBJ2-1; 8 bases map to TRBD1. Trimming at V came to 3 bases and at J to 7 bases, leaving 36 bases not matched to a gene. The CDR3 runs 24 residues. Germline V gene sequence: CDR1 SGDLS, CDR2 YYNGEE. In DNA form, the CDR3 reads TGTGCCAGCAGCGACACCCGAGAACAAAGGACAGGGTGGGTTGGTCCTAGACTGAGGAATGAGCAGTTCTTC. Protein sequence: CASSDTREQRTGWVGPRLRNEQFF. Full variable domain (rest looked up from reference TRBV9 and TRBJ2-1): DSGVTQTPKHLITATGQRVTLRCSPRSGDLSVYWYQQSLDQGLQFLIQYYNGEERAKGNILERFSAQQFPDLHSELNLSSLELGDSALYFCASSDTREQRTGWVGPRLRNEQFFGPGTRLTVL.

In its sample, this clone was seen a few times. This chain joins TRBV7-9 and TRBJ2-2; 9 nucleotides agree with TRBD2. This CDR3 region has 15 residues. Germline V gives CDR1 SEHNR, CDR2 FQNEAQ (reference sequence). V gave up 4 bases and J gave up 4 bases; unmatched junction bases: 4. The CDR3 DNA follows: TGTGCCAGCAGCTCCGGGACTAGCCTCACCGGGGAGCTGTTTTTT. It yields the protein CASSSGTSLTGELFF. Combining the CDR3 with reference TRBV7-9 and TRBJ2-2 gives the whole variable domain DTGVSQNPRHKITKRGQNVTFRCDPISEHNRLYWYRQTLGQGPEFLTYFQNEAQLEKSRLLSDRFSAERPKGSFSTLEIQRTEQGDSAMYLCASSSGTSLTGELFFGEGSRLTVL.

The chain joins TRBV2 to TRBJ1-2, with TRBD1 matching 9 bases. Germline CDR1 SNHLY, CDR2 FYNNEI. The junction had 3 bases not matched to a gene; V was cut back by 6 bases and J by 4 bases. The length of the CDR3 is 13 residues. In DNA form, the CDR3 reads TGTGCCAGCAGCGAGGGACAGGGCTATGGCTACACCTTC. Protein sequence: CASSEGQGYGYTF.